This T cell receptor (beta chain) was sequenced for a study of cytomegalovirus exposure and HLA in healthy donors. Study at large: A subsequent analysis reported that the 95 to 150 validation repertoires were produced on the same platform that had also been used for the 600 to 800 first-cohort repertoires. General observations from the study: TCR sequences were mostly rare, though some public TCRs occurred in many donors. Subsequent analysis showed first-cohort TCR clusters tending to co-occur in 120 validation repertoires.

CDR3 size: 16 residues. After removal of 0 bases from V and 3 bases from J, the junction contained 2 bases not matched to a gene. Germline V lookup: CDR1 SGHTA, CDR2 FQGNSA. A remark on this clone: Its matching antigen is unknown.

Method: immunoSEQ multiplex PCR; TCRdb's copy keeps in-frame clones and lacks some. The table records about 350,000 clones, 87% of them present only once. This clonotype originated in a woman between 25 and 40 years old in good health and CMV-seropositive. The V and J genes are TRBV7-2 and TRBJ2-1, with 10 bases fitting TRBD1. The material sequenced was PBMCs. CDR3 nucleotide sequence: TGTGCCAGCAGCTTAGCGGGGACAGGGGTCTACAATGAGCAGTTCTTC. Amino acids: CASSLAGTGVYNEQFF.